A single sample is the source of the 23 T cell receptor beta chains below, sequenced in a study of shared clonotypes between healthy human individuals. Measured with immunoSEQ multiplex PCR; TCRdb has only the in-frame clones, and not every one. This table holds 750,000 to 1,000,000 clones, almost 95% found once. CD45RO negativity and positive selection for CCR7 defined naive CD8 cells, a population that excluded terminally differentiated effector memory CD45RA+ cells. The sequencing input was naive CD8+ T cells sorted from blood. Source of these receptors: a man aged 25-45 years in good health.

The chain couples TRBV27 to TRBJ2-7, with D maybe TRBD1 (6 bases). CDR3 length equals 18 residues. Trimming cost V 2 bases and J 0 bases, with 20 bases left between them. Looked up from germline, CDR1 is MNHEY and CDR2 is SMNVEV (reference sequence). CDR3 sequence (DNA): TGTGCCAGCAGTTTAAACCCCCCGGACAGACCCATCTCCTACGAGCAGTACTTC. Translation: CASSLNPPDRPISYEQYF.

The rearrangement uses TRBV6-6 and TRBJ1-2; possibly TRBD1 for D (6 bases). V lost 7 bases and J 6 bases, leaving 18 bases between the germline ends. CDR1 and CDR2 from the germline V gene are MNHNY and SVGAGI (reference sequence). The CDR3 is 14 residues long. CDR3 amino acids: CASIKLTGADGYTF. DNA of the CDR3: TGTGCCAGCATTAAACTGACGGGGGCAGATGGCTACACCTTC.

The rearrangement links TRBV7-2 to TRBJ1-1, with D possibly matching TRBD1 (6 bases). Germline assignment: CDR1 SGHTA and CDR2 FQGNSA. V was shortened by 8 bases and J by 5 bases, with 12 bases between the two germline ends. The CDR3 is made up of 12 amino acids. For the CDR3, the DNA is TGTGCCAGCCGGGGGGCGCGGACTGAAGCTTTCTTT. As protein: CASRGARTEAFF. Drawing the rest from reference TRBV7-2 and TRBJ1-1, the complete variable domain is GAGVSQSPSNKVTEKGKDVELRCDPISGHTALYWYRQSLGQGLEFLIYFQGNSAPDKSGLPSDRFSAERTGGSVSTLTIQRTQQEDSAVYLCASRGARTEAFFGQGTRLTVV.

This clone appeared a few times. This chain joins TRBV15 and TRBJ2-7; D could derive from TRBD1 or TRBD2 (6 bases each). This CDR3 contains 16 residues. The germline V gene encodes CDR1 LNHNV and CDR2 YYDKDF (reference sequence). V was clipped by 4 bases and J by 5 bases, with 21 bases between them. The CDR3, as DNA: TGTGCCACCAGCAAGGGGCGGGACACGGACGGGGACGAGCAGTACTTC. Its translation is CATSKGRDTDGDEQYF.

The chain joins TRBV11-2 to TRBJ1-4, with 9 bases that match TRBD1. Germline CDR1 and CDR2: SGHAT and FQNNGV. After removal of 5 bases from V and 5 bases from J, the junction contained 12 bases not matched to a gene. The CDR3 loop spans 17 amino acids. CDR3 region: CASSGGQGIIHNEKLFF. The CDR3 region has the DNA TGTGCCAGCAGCGGGGGACAGGGAATTATACACAATGAAAAACTGTTTTTT.

The chain links TRBV9 to TRBJ2-7, with D possibly being TRBD2 (6 bases). V lost 0 bases, J lost 2 bases, and 12 bases lay in between. Germline V gives CDR1 SGDLS, CDR2 YYNGEE. The CDR3 consists of 15 residues. The DNA of the CDR3 is TGTGCCAGCAGCGTAGAACTAGCCGGCACCTACGAGCAGTACTTC. It yields the protein CASSVELAGTYEQYF.

The rearrangement joins TRBV19 to TRBJ2-7; D is possibly TRBD2 (6 bases). CDR1 is LNHDA and CDR2 is SQIVND in the germline V gene (reference sequence). The V end lost 5 bases, the J end lost 3 bases, and 17 bases lay between the germline ends. CDR3 size: 15 residues. The CDR3 loop reads CASSQWRTGVYEQYF. The CDR3 DNA reads TGTGCCAGTAGTCAATGGCGCACGGGAGTCTACGAGCAGTACTTC.

The chain uses TRBV5-1 and TRBJ1-2, with D tentatively TRBD1 (5 bases). Trimming took off 5 bases at V and 5 bases at J, with 16 bases between the two ends. This CDR3 is 14 amino acids long. Per the germline V gene, CDR1 is SGHRS and CDR2 is YFSETQ. CDR3 bases: TGCGCCAGCAGGGCCGAAGGGACCGAATATGGCTACACCTTC. Protein product: CASRAEGTEYGYTF.

The V and J genes are TRBV27 and TRBJ2-1, with D possibly TRBD2 on 6 matching bases. This CDR3 contains 16 residues. With 6 bases removed from V and 2 bases from J, the gap between germline ends came to 17 bases. Germline-derived CDR1 and CDR2 are MNHEY and SMNVEV (reference sequence). CDR3 protein: CASSSLLAPTYNEQFF. The DNA for the CDR3 is TGTGCCAGCAGCAGCCTACTAGCCCCTACCTACAATGAGCAGTTCTTC.

The rearrangement uses TRBV4-1 and TRBJ2-2; D is uncertain. Germline V CDR1 and CDR2: MGHRA, YSYEKL. Trimming pared 2 bases from V and 6 bases from J, leaving 10 bases between. CDR3 length: 14 amino acids. The CDR3 spells CASSQRSPSGELFF. The CDR3 DNA is TGCGCCAGCAGCCAAAGAAGTCCCTCCGGGGAGCTGTTTTTT.

The rearrangement links TRBV28 to TRBJ1-5; 10 bases line up with TRBD1. In germline, CDR1 is MDHEN, CDR2 SYDVKM. Trimming cost V 5 bases and J 7 bases; bases outside gene matches: 5. The CDR3 sequence is 14 residues long. The DNA for the CDR3 is TGTGCCAGCAGTGTCGGACAGGGGGTGCAGCCCCAGCATTTT. It yields the protein CASSVGQGVQPQHF.

The chain combines TRBV7-6 with TRBJ2-1, with 12 positions matching TRBD2. After removal of 2 bases from V and 3 bases from J, the junction contained 2 bases not matched to a gene. CDR1 SGHVS and CDR2 FNYEAQ come from the germline V gene. CDR3 length: 16 amino acids. CDR3 sequence: CASSLSSGRGYNEQFF. Here the CDR3 DNA reads TGTGCCAGCAGCTTATCTAGCGGGAGGGGCTACAATGAGCAGTTCTTC.

This clone was seen just once. The chain uses TRBV7-6 and TRBJ2-1; tentatively, D is TRBD1 or TRBD2 (5 bases each). V dropped 7 bases and J dropped 7 bases, with 17 bases sitting between them. From germline, CDR1 is SGHVS and CDR2 FNYEAQ. This CDR3 spans 14 amino acids. This CDR3 reads CASTGTDGWNEQFF. The DNA of the CDR3 is TGTGCCAGCACCGGGACGGATGGATGGAATGAGCAGTTCTTC.

This clone came up once. The chain combines TRBV14 with TRBJ2-7; D perhaps matches TRBD2 (5 bases). V lost 2 bases and J lost 3, with 11 bases in between. CDR3 length equals 14 residues. The germline CDR1 and CDR2 sequences are SGHDN and FVKESK. The CDR3 protein is CASSQTDGVYEQYF. In DNA, the CDR3 is TGTGCCAGCAGCCAAACAGACGGGGTCTACGAGCAGTACTTC.

The chain is built from TRBV7-6 and TRBJ2-1; possibly TRBD2 for D (6 bases). Trimming cost V 3 bases and J 9 bases, with 18 bases left between them. The CDR3 length is 15 residues. CDR1 and CDR2 from the germline V gene are SGHVS and FNYEAQ. This CDR3 is CASSLSGAGMGEQFF. The CDR3 DNA reads as TGTGCCAGCAGCTTGTCGGGAGCAGGCATGGGTGAGCAGTTCTTC. The full variable domain, its missing parts supplied by reference TRBV7-6 and TRBJ2-1, is GAGVSQSPRYKVTKRGQDVALRCDPISGHVSLYWYRQALGQGPEFLTYFNYEAQQDKSGLPNDRFSAERPEGSISTLTIQRTEQRDSAMYRCASSLSGAGMGEQFFGPGTRLTVL.

Details on this clone: Within the sample, other DNA sequences also encode this same CDR3. V gene TRBV7-2 combines with J gene TRBJ2-3; D remains unclear. Germline V gene sequence: CDR1 SGHTA, CDR2 FQGNSA. V was pared by 1 base and J by 2 bases, with 4 bases between. The CDR3 is made up of 13 amino acids. CDR3 nucleotides: TGTGCCAGCAGCTTAGACAACACAGATACGCAGTATTTT. Its protein product is CASSLDNTDTQYF.

The chain joins TRBV28 to TRBJ2-2, with 8 nucleotides matching TRBD1. With V trimmed by 7 bases and J by 3 bases, 4 bases remained unmatched. Per germline, CDR1 MDHEN and CDR2 SYDVKM. The CDR3 covers 14 residues. The CDR3 spells CASKTQGDTGELFF. In DNA form, the CDR3 reads TGTGCCAGCAAAACACAGGGGGACACCGGGGAGCTGTTTTTT. Combining the CDR3 with reference TRBV28 and TRBJ2-2 gives the whole variable domain DVKVTQSSRYLVKRTGEKVFLECVQDMDHENMFWYRQDPGLGLRLIYFSYDVKMKEKGDIPEGYSVSREKKERFSLILESASTNQTSMYLCASKTQGDTGELFFGEGSRLTVL.

The rearrangement uses TRBV29-1 and TRBJ2-7; D possibly corresponds to TRBD1 (6 bases). The CDR3 extends over 14 amino acids. Trimming left V 3 bases short and J 3 bases short, with 15 bases between. Germline values: CDR1 SQVTM, CDR2 ANQGSEA. The CDR3 nucleotides read TGCAGCGTTGACGAAAACAGGGAAGACTACGAGCAGTACTTC. Translation gives CSVDENREDYEQYF.

The CDR3 coding sequence is TGTGCCAGCAGCTTGCCTAGTTCCCCCGGGGAGCTGTTTTTT. Translating it yields CASSLPSSPGELFF. The rearrangement uses TRBV7-9 and TRBJ2-2, with unresolved D. The ends were cut back, 3 bases at V and 6 bases at J, with 11 bases in the middle. This CDR3 has 14 residues. CDR1 is SEHNR and CDR2 is FQNEAQ in the germline V gene (reference sequence).

For this clone: The same CDR3 can be traced to other DNA sequences in this sample. The chain combines TRBV5-1 with TRBJ1-1, with no clear D. This CDR3 comprises 13 residues. Germline CDR1 SGHRS, CDR2 YFSETQ. Trimming shortened V by 0 bases and J by 1 base, and 4 bases separated the two germline ends. As DNA, the CDR3 is TGCGCCAGCAGCTTGGACAGGAACACTGAAGCTTTCTTT. Amino acid sequence: CASSLDRNTEAFF.

CDR3 DNA sequence: TGTGCCAGCAGCCCTGGAGGCGGGGGGTACGAGCAGTACTTC. It encodes CASSPGGGGYEQYF. The chain links TRBV9 to TRBJ2-7; 8 nucleotides match TRBD2. With V trimmed by 4 bases and J by 4 bases, 7 bases remained unmatched. Germline CDR1 reads SGDLS; CDR2 reads YYNGEE. This CDR3 has 14 amino acids.

The chain employs TRBV7-9 and TRBJ2-7, with TRBD2 matching 7 bases. Germline CDR1 reads SEHNR; CDR2 reads FQNEAQ (reference sequence). There are 16 residues in the CDR3. Trimming removed 5 bases from V and 3 bases from J; junction bases left unmatched: 13. The DNA of the CDR3 is TGTGCCAGCAGCCCTTGGGCTAGCGGATTTATCTACGAGCAGTACTTC. Translation gives CASSPWASGFIYEQYF.

The chain couples TRBV7-8 to TRBJ2-1; 13 positions agree with TRBD2. Germline V gives CDR1 SGHVS, CDR2 FQNEAQ. Trimming removed 7 bases from V and 6 bases from J; junction bases left unmatched: 6. The CDR3 sequence is 15 residues long. The CDR3 reads CASTRTSGSTNEQFF. The CDR3 region has the DNA TGTGCCAGCACCCGGACTAGCGGGAGTACCAATGAGCAGTTCTTC.